This T cell receptor beta chain was retrieved from a study of T-cell reconstitution after alpha-beta-depleted transplantation in children. This clonotype has more than one count but fewer than ten. V shed 2 bases and J shed 2 bases, with 20 bases lying between them. The germline V gene encodes CDR1 SNHLY and CDR2 FYNNEI. CDR3 length: 18 residues. A TCRbeta library incorporating unique molecular identifiers was prepared. MiXCR, run by TCRdb on the PCR reads, gives a single entry per CDR3 protein. The sample includes approximately 1,000,000 distinct CDR3 sequences, roughly 29% of them seen just once. Specimen: PBMCs, mostly from graft donor cells, collected 360 days after TCRalphabeta/CD19-depleted stem cell transplant. The V gene is TRBV2, the J gene TRBJ2-3; D is undetermined. The TCR was taken from a boy in the first two years of life who had a stem cell transplant for SCID, so the T cells may come from the graft donor. The CDR3 is CASSEIRRPSSNTDTQYF. Written as DNA, the CDR3 is TGTGCCAGCAGTGAAATCCGCCGCCCGAGTTCAAACACAGATACGCAGTATTTT.